This TCR beta chain was retrieved from a study of vaccination and CD4 T cells after COVID-19. Study summary: The convalescents comprised six males and four females, two of them Hispanic. The post-COVID samples were taken a median about 98 days after diagnosis, anywhere from 35 to 161. For each participant, vaccination comprised two doses of either the BNT162b2 or the mRNA-1273 vaccine.

A word on this clonotype: Its target is not known.

CDR3 length: 13 amino acids. Trimming shortened V by 5 bases and J by 4 bases, and 6 bases separated the two germline ends. Treatment noted: roughly nine-day PBMC culture with coronavirus spike peptide pools or control peptides (ViraFEST assay). Pre-COVID-19 pandemic sampling (2011-2018) yielded the unexposed donor's CD4+ T cells. Half the medium was replaced with fresh IL-2 medium on days 3 and 7. Oncomine TCR Beta short-read sequencing was applied to DNA from cultured CD4+ T cells. From the PCR reads, TCRdb called clonotypes with MiXCR, one entry per CDR3 protein. Of nearly 7,500 distinct CDR3 sequences in the sample, around 53% were seen once.

This chain joins TRBV12-3 or TRBV12-4 and TRBJ2-6; D is unresolved. Sequencing was performed on CD4+ T cells from blood, cultured in vitro. The clonotype was recovered from a human donor in good health. In DNA, the CDR3 is TGTGCCAGCAGTCCGTACGGGGCCAACGTCCTGACTTTC. Protein product: CASSPYGANVLTF.